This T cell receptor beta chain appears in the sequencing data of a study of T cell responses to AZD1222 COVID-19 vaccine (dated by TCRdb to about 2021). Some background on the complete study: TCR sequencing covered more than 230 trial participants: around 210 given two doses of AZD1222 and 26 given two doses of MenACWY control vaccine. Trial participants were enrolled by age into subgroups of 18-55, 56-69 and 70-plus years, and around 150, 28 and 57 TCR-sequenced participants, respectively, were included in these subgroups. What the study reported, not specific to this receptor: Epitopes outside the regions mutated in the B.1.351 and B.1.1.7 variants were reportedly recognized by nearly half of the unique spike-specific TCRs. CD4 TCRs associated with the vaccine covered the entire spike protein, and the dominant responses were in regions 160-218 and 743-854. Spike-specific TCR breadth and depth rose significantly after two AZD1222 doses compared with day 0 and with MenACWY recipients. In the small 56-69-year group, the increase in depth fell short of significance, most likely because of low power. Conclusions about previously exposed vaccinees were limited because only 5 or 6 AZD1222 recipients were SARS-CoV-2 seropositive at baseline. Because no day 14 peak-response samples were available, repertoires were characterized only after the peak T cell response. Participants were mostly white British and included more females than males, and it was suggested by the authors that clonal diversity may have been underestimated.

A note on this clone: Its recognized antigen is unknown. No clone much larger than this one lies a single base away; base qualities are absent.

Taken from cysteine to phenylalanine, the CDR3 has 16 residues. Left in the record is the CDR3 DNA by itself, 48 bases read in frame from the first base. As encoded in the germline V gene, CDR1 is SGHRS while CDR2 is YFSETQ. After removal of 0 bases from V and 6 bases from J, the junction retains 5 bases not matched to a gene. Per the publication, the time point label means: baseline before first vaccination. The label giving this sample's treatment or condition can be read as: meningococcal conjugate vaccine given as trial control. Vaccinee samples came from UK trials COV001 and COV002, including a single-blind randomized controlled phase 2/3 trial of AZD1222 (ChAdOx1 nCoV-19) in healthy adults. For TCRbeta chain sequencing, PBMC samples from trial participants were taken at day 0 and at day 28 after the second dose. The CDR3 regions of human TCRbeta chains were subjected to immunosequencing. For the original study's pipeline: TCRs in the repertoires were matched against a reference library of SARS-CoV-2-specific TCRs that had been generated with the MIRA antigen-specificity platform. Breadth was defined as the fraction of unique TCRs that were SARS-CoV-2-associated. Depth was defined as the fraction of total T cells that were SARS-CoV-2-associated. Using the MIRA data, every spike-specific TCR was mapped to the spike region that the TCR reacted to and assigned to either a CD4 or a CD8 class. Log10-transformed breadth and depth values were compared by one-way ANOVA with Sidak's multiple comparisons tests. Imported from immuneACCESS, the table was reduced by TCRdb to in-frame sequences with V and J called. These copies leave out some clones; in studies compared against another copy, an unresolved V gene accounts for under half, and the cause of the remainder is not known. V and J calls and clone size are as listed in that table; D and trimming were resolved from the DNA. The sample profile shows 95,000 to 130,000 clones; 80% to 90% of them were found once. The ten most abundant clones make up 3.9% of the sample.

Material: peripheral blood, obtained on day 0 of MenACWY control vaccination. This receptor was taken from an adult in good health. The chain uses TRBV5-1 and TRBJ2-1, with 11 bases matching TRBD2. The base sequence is TGCGCCAGCAGCTTGGCCGGACTAGCGGGTTTCAATGAGCAGTTCTTC. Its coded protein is CASSLAGLAGFNEQFF.